A selection of T cell receptor beta chains follows, all from one sample in a study of T-cell reconstitution after alpha-beta-depleted transplantation in children. TCRdb re-called the PCR reads with MiXCR, one entry per CDR3 protein. The table shows a few hundred thousand distinct CDR3 sequences, with over 8% occurring only once. Sequencing was performed on PBMCs from the stem cell graft donor, taken from the stem cell graft. These receptor sequences come from a human donor who donated a stem cell graft to a child with SCID. Both conserved end residues are part of each CDR3. A D gene is named only where the DNA matches it firmly. Clone size is given for some rows only: seen once, a few or many times, or a class if the clone is expanded.

cdr3_nt: TGTGCCAGCAGCTTATCGGGTACCTCCGACAATGAGCAGTTCTTC; cdr3_aa: CASSLSGTSDNEQFF; v_call: TRBV7-8; clone_size: once; d_call: .; j_call: TRBJ2-1
cdr3_nt: TGTGCCAGCAGCTTAGAGGGAAGTGGCACTGAAGCTTTCTTT; cdr3_aa: CASSLEGSGTEAFF; v_call: TRBV7-8; clone_size: many; d_call: .; j_call: TRBJ1-1
cdr3_nt: TGTGCCAGCAGCCACAGGACCCGAGGGGAAAAACTGTTTTTT; cdr3_aa: CASSHRTRGEKLFF; v_call: TRBV5-5; clone_size: few; d_call: .; j_call: TRBJ1-4
cdr3_nt: TGTGCCAGCAGCCCACAGGGGGCTTACGAGCAGTACTTC; cdr3_aa: CASSPQGAYEQYF; v_call: TRBV5-6; clone_size: many; d_call: TRBD1; j_call: TRBJ2-7
cdr3_nt: TGCAGCGTCAAGAGGCAGGGGGCGGTCAACGAGCAGTACTTC; cdr3_aa: CSVKRQGAVNEQYF; v_call: TRBV29-1; clone_size: many; d_call: TRBD1; j_call: TRBJ2-7
cdr3_nt: TGTGCCAGCAGATCGGACGGACCCTATGGCTACACCTTC; cdr3_aa: CASRSDGPYGYTF; v_call: TRBV27; clone_size: .; d_call: .; j_call: TRBJ1-2
cdr3_nt: TGCAGTGCTGTAGCGGGGGCGTACCAAGAGACCCAGTACTTC; cdr3_aa: CSAVAGAYQETQYF; v_call: TRBV20-1; clone_size: .; d_call: TRBD2; j_call: TRBJ2-5
cdr3_nt: TGCGCCAGCAGCGTGGGACAGAACAGAGGGGAGCTGTTTTTT; cdr3_aa: CASSVGQNRGELFF; v_call: TRBV5-1; clone_size: .; d_call: TRBD1; j_call: TRBJ2-2
cdr3_nt: TGTGCCAGCAGTTCCATCTTAACTGAAGCTTTCTTT; cdr3_aa: CASSSILTEAFF; v_call: TRBV12-3/TRBV12-4; clone_size: few; d_call: .; j_call: TRBJ1-1
cdr3_nt: TGTGCCAGCAGCCAAGTGCGGGGGAGGGACACCGGGGAGCTGTTTTTT; cdr3_aa: CASSQVRGRDTGELFF; v_call: TRBV3-1; clone_size: .; d_call: TRBD2; j_call: TRBJ2-2
cdr3_nt: TGCGCCAGCAGCCCATCGGACGCCTTAGACGAGCAGTACTTC; cdr3_aa: CASSPSDALDEQYF; v_call: TRBV5-1; clone_size: few; d_call: .; j_call: TRBJ2-7
cdr3_nt: TGTGCCAGCTCTAGACAGGAACAGGGGGCGACGAACACTGAAGCTTTCTTT; cdr3_aa: CASSRQEQGATNTEAFF; v_call: TRBV18; clone_size: .; d_call: TRBD1; j_call: TRBJ1-1
cdr3_nt: TGCAGCGTTGAATTAAACAGGGGGTTTGCCAATGAGCAGTTCTTC; cdr3_aa: CSVELNRGFANEQFF; v_call: TRBV29-1; clone_size: many; d_call: TRBD1; j_call: TRBJ2-1
cdr3_nt: TGCGCCAGCAGCTTGGGCCATGGGTCCTACGAGCAGTACTTC; cdr3_aa: CASSLGHGSYEQYF; v_call: TRBV5-1; clone_size: few; d_call: .; j_call: TRBJ2-7
cdr3_nt: TGTGCCAGCAGTGCTTTTAGGGCCACCTCCTATGGCTACACCTTC; cdr3_aa: CASSAFRATSYGYTF; v_call: TRBV2; clone_size: .; d_call: .; j_call: TRBJ1-2
cdr3_nt: TGCGCCAGCAGCCATACAGGGAGCTCCTACGAGCAGTACTTC; cdr3_aa: CASSHTGSSYEQYF; v_call: TRBV5-1; clone_size: few; d_call: .; j_call: TRBJ2-7
cdr3_nt: TGCGCCAGCAGATGGGGGCCCGGGGAGCTGTTTTTT; cdr3_aa: CASRWGPGELFF; v_call: TRBV5-1; clone_size: few; d_call: .; j_call: TRBJ2-2
cdr3_nt: TGTGCCAGCAGTTACCAGGGCTCCGGGACAGGGGACCAGTTTTACAATGAGCAGTTCTTC; cdr3_aa: CASSYQGSGTGDQFYNEQFF; v_call: TRBV6-2/TRBV6-3; clone_size: few; d_call: TRBD1; j_call: TRBJ2-1
cdr3_nt: TGTGCCAGCAGTTTAACCCTGGCCAAAAACATTCAGTACTTC; cdr3_aa: CASSLTLAKNIQYF; v_call: TRBV12-3/TRBV12-4; clone_size: many; d_call: .; j_call: TRBJ2-4
cdr3_nt: TGTGCCAGCAGCTTGTGGGTCAATGAGCAGTTCTTC; cdr3_aa: CASSLWVNEQFF; v_call: TRBV5-5; clone_size: few; d_call: .; j_call: TRBJ2-1
cdr3_nt: TGTGCCAGCAGCTTAGGATGGGATGAGCAGTTCTTC; cdr3_aa: CASSLGWDEQFF; v_call: TRBV7-9; clone_size: .; d_call: .; j_call: TRBJ2-1
cdr3_nt: TGTGCCAGCAGTCGGGACAGGTGGTATCAAGAGACCCAGTACTTC; cdr3_aa: CASSRDRWYQETQYF; v_call: TRBV12-3/TRBV12-4; clone_size: .; d_call: TRBD1; j_call: TRBJ2-5
cdr3_nt: TGTGCCATCACGGGACAGGGGGTGTACGAGCAGTACTTC; cdr3_aa: CAITGQGVYEQYF; v_call: TRBV10-3; clone_size: many; d_call: TRBD1; j_call: TRBJ2-7
cdr3_nt: TGTGCCAGCAGCCAAGTGACAGACGGCCAAGAGACCCAGTACTTC; cdr3_aa: CASSQVTDGQETQYF; v_call: TRBV4-2; clone_size: .; d_call: .; j_call: TRBJ2-5
cdr3_nt: TGTGCCAGCAGCTTAAGTGGGACTAGCGGGGGCCACTCCTACGAGCAGTACTTC; cdr3_aa: CASSLSGTSGGHSYEQYF; v_call: TRBV7-8; clone_size: many; d_call: TRBD2; j_call: TRBJ2-7
cdr3_nt: TGCAGTGCTAGTCTCCAGGACGAGCAGTACTTC; cdr3_aa: CSASLQDEQYF; v_call: TRBV20-1; clone_size: .; d_call: .; j_call: TRBJ2-7
cdr3_nt: TGCAGCGTCACCCCCCAGGGCGGTGAGCAGTTCTTC; cdr3_aa: CSVTPQGGEQFF; v_call: TRBV29-1; clone_size: few; d_call: .; j_call: TRBJ2-1
cdr3_nt: TGTGCCAGCAGCACCCGGGAACCCGGGGGCTATGGCTACACCTTC; cdr3_aa: CASSTREPGGYGYTF; v_call: TRBV9; clone_size: many; d_call: .; j_call: TRBJ1-2
cdr3_nt: TGCAGCGTTGTGAGGGGGGGCGGGAACACTGAAGCTTTCTTT; cdr3_aa: CSVVRGGGNTEAFF; v_call: TRBV29-1; clone_size: few; d_call: .; j_call: TRBJ1-1
cdr3_nt: TGCGCCAGCAGCTTGGGGTTTAATGAGCAGTTCTTC; cdr3_aa: CASSLGFNEQFF; v_call: TRBV5-1; clone_size: .; d_call: .; j_call: TRBJ2-1